The text below deals with one T cell receptor (beta chain). The antigen is undetermined. The data belong to a study of shared clonotypes between healthy human individuals. Study outcomes and limitations: A generally larger estimated richness was seen in naive subsets than in memory subsets.

The study drew all its donors from Caucasian adults living in Nashville, Tennessee. The method was immunoSEQ multiplex PCR; TCRdb's version includes in-frame clones alone and lacks a portion of them. Here the sample spans over 950,000 clones, 60% to 85% being singletons. Germline V gene sequence: CDR1 SGDLS, CDR2 YYNGEE. V lost 3 bases, J lost 4 bases, and 10 bases stayed unmatched. The CDR3 extends over 16 amino acids. The chain links TRBV9 to TRBJ1-5; TRBD1 matches at 7 bases. This TCR was sampled from a man between 18 and 29 years old in good health. Some clones in this sample may be carry-over from other donors' samples. Sequenced: memory CD4+ T cells from PBMCs. Regarding subset: CD45RA-negative fraction. The CDR3, as DNA: TGTGCCAGCAGCGCCACAGGGGATTTATGGAATCAGCCCCAGCATTTT. It is translated as CASSATGDLWNQPQHF.